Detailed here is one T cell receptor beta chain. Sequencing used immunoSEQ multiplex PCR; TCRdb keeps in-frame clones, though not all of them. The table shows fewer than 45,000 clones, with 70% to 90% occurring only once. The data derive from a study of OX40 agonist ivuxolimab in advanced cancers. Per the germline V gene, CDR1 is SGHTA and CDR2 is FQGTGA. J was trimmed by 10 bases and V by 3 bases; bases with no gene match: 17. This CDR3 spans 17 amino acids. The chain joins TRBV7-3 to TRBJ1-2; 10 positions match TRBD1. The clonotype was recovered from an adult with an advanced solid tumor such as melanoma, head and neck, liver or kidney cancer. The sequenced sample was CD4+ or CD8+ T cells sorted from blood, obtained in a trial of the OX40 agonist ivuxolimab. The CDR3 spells CASSLRPPGTGDNDYTF. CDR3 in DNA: TGTGCCAGCAGCTTGAGGCCCCCCGGGACAGGGGATAATGACTACACCTTC.